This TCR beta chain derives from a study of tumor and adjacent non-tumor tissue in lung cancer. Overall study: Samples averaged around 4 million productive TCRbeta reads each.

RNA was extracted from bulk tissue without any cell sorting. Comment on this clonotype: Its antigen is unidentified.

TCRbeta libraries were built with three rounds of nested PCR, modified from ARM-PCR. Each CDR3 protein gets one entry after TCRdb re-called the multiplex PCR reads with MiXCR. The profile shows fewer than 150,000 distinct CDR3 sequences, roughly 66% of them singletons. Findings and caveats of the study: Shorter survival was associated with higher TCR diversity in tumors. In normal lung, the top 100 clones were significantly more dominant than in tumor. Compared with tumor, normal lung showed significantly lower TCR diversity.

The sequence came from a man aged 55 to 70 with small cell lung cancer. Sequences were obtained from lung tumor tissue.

The CDR3 sequence is CAGSQDPHGTGYYEQYF. Written as DNA, the CDR3 is TGCGCAGGCAGCCAAGATCCTCACGGGACAGGGTACTACGAGCAGTACTTC. V gene TRBV4-1 combines with J gene TRBJ2-7; 9 bases map to TRBD1. The CDR3 length is 17 residues. Germline-derived CDR1 and CDR2 are MGHRA and YSYEKL.